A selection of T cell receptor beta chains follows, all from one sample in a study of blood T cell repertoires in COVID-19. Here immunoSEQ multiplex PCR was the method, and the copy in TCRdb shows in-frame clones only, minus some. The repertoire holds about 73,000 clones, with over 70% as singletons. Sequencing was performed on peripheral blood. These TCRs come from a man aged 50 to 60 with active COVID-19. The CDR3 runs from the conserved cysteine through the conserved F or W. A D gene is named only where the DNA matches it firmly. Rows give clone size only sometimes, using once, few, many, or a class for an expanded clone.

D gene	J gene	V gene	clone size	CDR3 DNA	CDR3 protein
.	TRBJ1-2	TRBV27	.	TGTGCCAGCAGTCCCCGACAGATCCGATATGGCTACACCTTC	CASSPRQIRYGYTF
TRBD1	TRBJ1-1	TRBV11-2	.	TGTGCCAGCAGCTCGACAGGGCTCATGAACACTGAAGCTTTCTTT	CASSSTGLMNTEAFF
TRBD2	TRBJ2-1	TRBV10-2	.	TGCGCCAGCAAAAGACTAGCGGGGGGGCGGAATGAGCAGTTCTTC	CASKRLAGGRNEQFF
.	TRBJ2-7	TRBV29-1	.	TGCAGCGTCGCGGGACTCACGAGCTCCTACGAGCAGTACTTC	CSVAGLTSSYEQYF
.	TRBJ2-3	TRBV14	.	TGTGCCAGCAGCCGAAGGGAGGACCTCACAGATACGCAGTATTTT	CASSRREDLTDTQYF
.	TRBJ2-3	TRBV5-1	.	TGCGCCAGCACCCCGTTGGCGTTACGGAATGAGAGGACAGATACGCAGTATTTT	CASTPLALRNERTDTQYF
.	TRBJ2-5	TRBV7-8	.	TGTGCCAGCAGCTCCCCTACAGGGAGACGAGAGACCCAGTACTTC	CASSSPTGRRETQYF
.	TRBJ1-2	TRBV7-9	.	TGTGCCAGCAACCCATGGCGGGGCACGGCTAACTATGGCTACACCTTC	CASNPWRGTANYGYTF
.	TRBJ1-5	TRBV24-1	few	TGTGCCACCAGTGATTCTCGGTACCCCAATCAGCCCCAGCATTTT	CATSDSRYPNQPQHF
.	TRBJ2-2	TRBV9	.	TGTGCCAGCAGCCCTTCCGCCAGCGGGGAGCTGTTTTTT	CASSPSASGELFF
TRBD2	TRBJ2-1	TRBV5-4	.	TGTGCCAGCAGCTTGACGAAACTAGCGGGAGTCTACAATGAGCAGTTCTTC	CASSLTKLAGVYNEQFF
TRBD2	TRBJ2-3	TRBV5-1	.	TGCGCCAGCAGCTCCACTAGCGGAAGCACAGATACGCAGTATTTT	CASSSTSGSTDTQYF
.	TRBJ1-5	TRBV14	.	TGTGCCAGCAGCCAAGATCCAGGGCGGTATCAATCAGCCCCAGCATTT	CASSQDPGRYQSAPAF
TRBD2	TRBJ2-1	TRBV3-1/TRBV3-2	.	TGTGCCAGCCGTTGGGGGACTAGCGGGAGAGATGAGCAGTTCTTC	CASRWGTSGRDEQFF
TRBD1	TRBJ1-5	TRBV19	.	TGTGCCAGTAGCGGGACAGGGGAAAATCAGCCCCAGCATTTT	CASSGTGENQPQHF
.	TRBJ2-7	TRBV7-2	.	TGTGCCAGCAGCTTAAACCACCGGGGGGAGCAGTACTTC	CASSLNHRGEQYF
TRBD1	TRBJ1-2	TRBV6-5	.	TGTGCCAGCAGTACGGACAGGGATATCTATGGCTACACCTTC	CASSTDRDIYGYTF
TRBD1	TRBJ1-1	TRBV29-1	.	TGCAGCGTTGACGAGGGGGCGGCGGACACTGAAGCTTTCTTT	CSVDEGAADTEAFF
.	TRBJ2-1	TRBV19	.	TGTGCCAGTAGTAGTTTCCGCTCCTACAATGAGCAGTTCTTC	CASSSFRSYNEQFF
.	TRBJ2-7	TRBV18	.	TGTGCCAGCTCACCGACTCTACCCCTATTTACATACGAGCAGTACTTC	CASSPTLPLFTYEQYF
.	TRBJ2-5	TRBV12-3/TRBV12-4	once	TGTGCCAGCAGGCGGGGTACCCAAGAGACCCAGTACTTC	CASRRGTQETQYF
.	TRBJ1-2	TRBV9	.	TGTGCCAGCAGCCCAGGGCGGCAGGGAGGAGGCTACACCTTC	CASSPGRQGGGYTF
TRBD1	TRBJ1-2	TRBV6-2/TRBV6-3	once	TGTGCCAGCAGTTCTTCCGGGACAGGGGTACGGGGCTACACCTTC	CASSSSGTGVRGYTF
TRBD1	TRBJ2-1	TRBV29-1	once	TGCAGCGGGGGGGACAGGGCCTCCTACAATGAGCAGTTCTTC	CSGGDRASYNEQFF
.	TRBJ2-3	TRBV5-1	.	TGCGCCAGCAGCTTGGACAGGGCTACAGATACGCAGTATTTT	CASSLDRATDTQYF
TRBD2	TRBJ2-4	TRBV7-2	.	TGTGCCAGCAGCTCCGGACTAGCGGGAGTAAACATTCAGTACTTC	CASSSGLAGVNIQYF
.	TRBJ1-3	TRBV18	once	TGTGCCAGCTCGGCCCAGGGGCATCGTGGAAACACCATATATTTT	CASSAQGHRGNTIYF
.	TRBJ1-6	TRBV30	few	TGTGCCTGGAACAATAATCCGGGTACCTATAATTCACCCCTCCACTTT	CAWNNNPGTYNSPLHF
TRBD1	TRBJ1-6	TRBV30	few	TGTGCCTGGAGCTCAGGGGGCTCAGCCCTCCACTTT	CAWSSGGSALHF
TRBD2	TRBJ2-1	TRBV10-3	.	TGTGCCATCAGTGAGCGACTAGCGGGGGCCGGGGATGAGCAGTTCTTC	CAISERLAGAGDEQFF
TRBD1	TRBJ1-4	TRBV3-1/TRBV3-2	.	TGTGCCAGCAGCCAGAGGGGACAGCTCAAGGAAAAACTGTTTTTT	CASSQRGQLKEKLFF
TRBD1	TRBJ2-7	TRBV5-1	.	TGCGCCAGCAGCCTGGGGCAGGGGGCGGACGAGCAGTACTTC	CASSLGQGADEQYF
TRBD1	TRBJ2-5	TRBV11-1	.	TGTGCCAGCAGTCCAGACAGGGGGGAGACCCAGTACTTC	CASSPDRGETQYF
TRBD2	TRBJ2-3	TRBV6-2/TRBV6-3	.	TGTGCCAGCAGTCCCCAGCTAGCGGGAGAGGATACGCAGTATTTT	CASSPQLAGEDTQYF
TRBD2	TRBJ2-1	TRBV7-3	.	TGTGCCAGCAGCCTGGGACTAGCGGGAGGGTTCTCCTACAATGAGCAGTTCTTC	CASSLGLAGGFSYNEQFF
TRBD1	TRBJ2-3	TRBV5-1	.	TGCGCCAGCAGCTCGACAGGGGGCGAAGATACGCAGTATTTT	CASSSTGGEDTQYF
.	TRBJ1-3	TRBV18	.	TGTGCCAGCTCACCTCAGGGGACTGGAAACACCATATATTTT	CASSPQGTGNTIYF
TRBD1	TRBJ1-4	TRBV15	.	TGTGCCACCAGCGTTTCCGGGACAGGGAATGAAAAACTGTTTTTT	CATSVSGTGNEKLFF
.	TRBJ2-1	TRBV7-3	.	TGTGCCAGCAGCTTTCCTCAGACTAGTATCAATGAGCAGTTCTTC	CASSFPQTSINEQFF
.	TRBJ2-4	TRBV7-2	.	TGTGCCAGCAGCCCACCGGGACTGGGGGACATTCAGTACTTC	CASSPPGLGDIQYF
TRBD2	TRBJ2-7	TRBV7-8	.	TGTGCCAGCAGCCCGGGGGGGGTGGGTTACGAGCAGTACTTC	CASSPGGVGYEQYF
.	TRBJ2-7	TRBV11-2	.	TGTGCCAGCAGCCAAATTCAGGTACGGGAGCAGTACTTC	CASSQIQVREQYF
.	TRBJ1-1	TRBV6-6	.	TGTGCCAGCAGTTCAGGGGCGGGGAACACTGAAGCTTTCTTT	CASSSGAGNTEAFF
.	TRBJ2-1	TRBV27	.	TGTGCCAGCAGTTTGAGGGGACTCTCTGAGGTATACAATGAGCAGTTCTTC	CASSLRGLSEVYNEQFF
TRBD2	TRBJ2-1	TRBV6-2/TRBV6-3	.	TGTGCCAGCAGTTCCTACGCGGGACTAGCGGAGAGCTCCTACAATGAGCAGTTCTTC	CASSSYAGLAESSYNEQFF
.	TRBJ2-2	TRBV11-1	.	TGTGCCAGCAGCTTAGCAGCGGGCTTTAACACCGGGGAGCTGTTTTTT	CASSLAAGFNTGELFF
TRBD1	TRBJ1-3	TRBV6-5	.	TGTGCCAGCTTGAGGGACAGGGGATTTGGAAACACCATATATTTT	CASLRDRGFGNTIYF
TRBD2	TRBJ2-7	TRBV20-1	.	TGCAGTGCTAGTTCTCTAGCGGGGGACTCCTACGAGCAGTACTTC	CSASSLAGDSYEQYF
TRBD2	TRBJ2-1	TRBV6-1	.	TGTGCCAGCAGTGCCTTCGGAACTAGCGGGAGGGACAATGAGCAGTTCTTC	CASSAFGTSGRDNEQFF
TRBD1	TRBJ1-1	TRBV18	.	TGTGCCAGCTCACCGTCGACAGGGGGAGGCACTGAAGCTTTCTTT	CASSPSTGGGTEAFF
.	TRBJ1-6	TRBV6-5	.	TGTGCCAGCAAACGGGAGGGGCTTCTTAATTCACCCCTCCACTTT	CASKREGLLNSPLHF